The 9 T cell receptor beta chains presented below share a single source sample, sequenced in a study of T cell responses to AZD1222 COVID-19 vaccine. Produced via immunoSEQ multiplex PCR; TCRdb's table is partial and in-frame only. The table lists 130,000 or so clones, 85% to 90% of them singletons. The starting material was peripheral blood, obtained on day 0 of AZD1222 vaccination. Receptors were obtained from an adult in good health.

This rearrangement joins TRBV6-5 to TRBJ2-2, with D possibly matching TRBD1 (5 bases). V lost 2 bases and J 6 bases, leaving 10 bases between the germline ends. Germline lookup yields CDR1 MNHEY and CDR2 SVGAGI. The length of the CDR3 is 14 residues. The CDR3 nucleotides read TGTGCCAGCAGTTACCTAGAAGGGGCCGGGGAGCTGTTTTTT. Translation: CASSYLEGAGELFF.

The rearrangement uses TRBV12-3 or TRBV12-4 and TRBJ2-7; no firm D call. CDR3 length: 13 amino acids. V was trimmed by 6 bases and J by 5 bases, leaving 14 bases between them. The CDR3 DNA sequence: TGTGCCAGCAGCTCCCCCCTCGAGGACGAGCAGTACTTC. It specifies CASSSPLEDEQYF.

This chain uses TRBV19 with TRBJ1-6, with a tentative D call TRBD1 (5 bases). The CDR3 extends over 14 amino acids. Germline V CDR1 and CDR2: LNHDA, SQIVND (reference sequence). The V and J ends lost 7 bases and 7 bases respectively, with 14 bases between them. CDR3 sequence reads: CASIEGTANSPLHF. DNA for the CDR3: TGTGCCAGTATAGAGGGGACCGCAAATTCACCCCTCCACTTT. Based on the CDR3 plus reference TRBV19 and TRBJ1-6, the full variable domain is DGGITQSPKYLFRKEGQNVTLSCEQNLNHDAMYWYRQDPGQGLRLIYYSQIVNDFQKGDIAEGYSVSREKKESFPLTVTSAQKNPTAFYLCASIEGTANSPLHFGNGTRLTVT.

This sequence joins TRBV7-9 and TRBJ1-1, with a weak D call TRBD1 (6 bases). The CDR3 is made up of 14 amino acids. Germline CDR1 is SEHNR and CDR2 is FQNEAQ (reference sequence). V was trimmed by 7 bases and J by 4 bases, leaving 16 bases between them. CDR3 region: CASTYTGTGTEAFF. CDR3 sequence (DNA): TGTGCCAGCACCTATACAGGGACGGGCACTGAAGCTTTCTTT.

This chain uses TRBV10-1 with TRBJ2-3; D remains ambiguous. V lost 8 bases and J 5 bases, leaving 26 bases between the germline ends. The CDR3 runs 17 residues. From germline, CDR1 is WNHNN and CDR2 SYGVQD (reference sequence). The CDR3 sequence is CASAGPTPTASRDTQYF. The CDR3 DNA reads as TGCGCCAGCGCCGGGCCAACCCCAACGGCCTCAAGAGATACGCAGTATTTT.

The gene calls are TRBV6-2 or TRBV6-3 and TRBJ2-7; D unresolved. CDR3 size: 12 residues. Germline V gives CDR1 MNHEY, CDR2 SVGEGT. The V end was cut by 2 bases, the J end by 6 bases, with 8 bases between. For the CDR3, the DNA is TGTGCCAGCAGTTACGACCGTCCCGAGCAGTACTTC. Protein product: CASSYDRPEQYF.

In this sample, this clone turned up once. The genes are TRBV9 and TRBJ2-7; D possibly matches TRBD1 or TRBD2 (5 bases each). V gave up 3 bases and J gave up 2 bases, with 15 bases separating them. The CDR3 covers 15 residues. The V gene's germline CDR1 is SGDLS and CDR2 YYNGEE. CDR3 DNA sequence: TGTGCCAGCAGCGCGTCCGGGACGGAGACCTACGAGCAGTACTTC. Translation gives CASSASGTETYEQYF.

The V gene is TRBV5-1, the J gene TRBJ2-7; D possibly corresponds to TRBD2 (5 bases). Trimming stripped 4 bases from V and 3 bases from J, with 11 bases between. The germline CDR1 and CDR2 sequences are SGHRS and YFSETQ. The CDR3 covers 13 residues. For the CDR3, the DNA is TGCGCCAGCAGCCGGGGAATGGGCTACGAGCAGTACTTC. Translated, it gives CASSRGMGYEQYF.

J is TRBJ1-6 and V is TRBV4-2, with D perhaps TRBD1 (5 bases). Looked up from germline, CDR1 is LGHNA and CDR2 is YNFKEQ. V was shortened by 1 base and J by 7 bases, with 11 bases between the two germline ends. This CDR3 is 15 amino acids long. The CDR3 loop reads CASSQGRGSNSPLHF. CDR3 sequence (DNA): TGTGCCAGCAGCCAAGGGAGGGGATCGAATTCACCCCTCCACTTT.